This TCR beta chain stems from a study of CD8 T cells in ankylosing spondylitis. Overall study results and limits: Ankylosing spondylitis blood appeared to carry a characteristic TCR beta motif of under ten highly homologous variants. Peripheral blood held disease-linked clones only at relatively low frequency, and these were CD8+.

CDR3 length: 16 amino acids. CDR1 SEHNR and CDR2 FQNEAQ come from the germline V gene (reference sequence). V was shortened by 2 bases and J by 2 bases, with 13 bases between the two germline ends. This clonotype occurred a few times. Its antigen remains unidentified. TCRdb reanalysed the 5' RACE reads using MiXCR and keeps one entry per CDR3 protein. This sample carries about 360,000 distinct CDR3 sequences, roughly 14% of them seen once, and the ten largest clones take 0.85% to 1.4%. The chain combines TRBV7-9 with TRBJ2-1; D is possibly TRBD1 (6 bases). The source of this sequence is a male donor with ankylosing spondylitis or in good health (not recorded which). The sample taken for sequencing was blood, either unsorted or a sorted T cell fraction (not recorded which). The CDR3 sequence is CASSLRSGDTYNEQFF. Here the CDR3 DNA reads TGTGCCAGCAGCTTAAGGTCAGGGGATACCTACAATGAGCAGTTCTTC. Looking up the rest from reference TRBV7-9 and TRBJ2-1 gives the full variable domain: DTGVSQNPRHKITKRGQNVTFRCDPISEHNRLYWYRQTLGQGPEFLTYFQNEAQLEKSRLLSDRFSAERPKGSFSTLEIQRTEQGDSAMYLCASSLRSGDTYNEQFFGPGTRLTVL.